One and the same sample provided the 30 T cell receptor beta chains below, sequenced in a study of regulatory T cells in long-lasting Graves disease. Time point defined: persistent/refractory GD, antithyroid drugs over 5 years with positive TRAb. RNA from PBMCs was the source of the TCR library. iRepertoire HTBI primers and Arm-PCR of CDR3 regions built TCR beta libraries. TCRdb re-called the multiplex PCR reads through MiXCR, storing one row per CDR3 protein. Among some 470,000 distinct CDR3 sequences listed, 20% to 25% were seen once. Specimen: peripheral blood mononuclear cells (PBMCs), collected when the disease was refractory, from a patient treated with antithyroid drugs. The receptor set was obtained from a female donor with Graves disease.

The gene calls are TRBV6-2 or TRBV6-3 and TRBJ1-3; 8 positions agree with TRBD1. The junction had 9 bases not matched to a gene; V was cut back by 2 bases and J by 0 bases. The CDR3 has 18 residues. CDR1 is MNHEY, CDR2 SVGEGT, per germline. The CDR3 sequence is CASSYRTEDRGSGNTIYF. CDR3 in DNA: TGTGCCAGCAGTTACCGGACGGAAGACAGGGGCTCTGGAAACACCATATATTTT.

The chain joins TRBV27 to TRBJ1-1; no clear D. Trimming cost V 6 bases and J 11 bases, with 13 bases left between them. The CDR3 contains 11 residues. Germline-derived CDR1 and CDR2 are MNHEY and SMNVEV (reference sequence). The CDR3 protein is CASRATKEAFF. The CDR3 DNA follows: TGTGCCAGCAGAGCAACCAAGGAGGCTTTCTTT.

With respect to this clonotype: A junction boundary mismatches the germline segment, possibly from a read error. The chain links TRBV11-2 to TRBJ2-5; 10 bases line up with TRBD1. The germline V gene has CDR1 SGHAT and CDR2 FQNNGV. The CDR3 runs to 14 residues. This CDR3 reads CANSFGQGGETQYF. The CDR3 DNA follows: TGTGCCAACAGCTTTGGACAGGGGGGCGAGACCCAGTACTTC.

This clonotype was observed at least ten times. The chain carries TRBV11-1 and TRBJ2-2; TRBD2 aligns across 13 bases. The CDR3 loop spans 17 amino acids. Germline loops: CDR1 SGHAT, CDR2 FQDESV (reference sequence). Trimming took 7 bases from V and 5 from J; bases not matched to a gene: 10. The CDR3 sequence: CASTLWTSGSGTGELFF. In nucleotides, the CDR3 is TGTGCCAGCACCCTCTGGACTAGCGGGAGTGGGACCGGGGAGCTGTTTTTT.

The table lists this clonotype with a few counts. The V and J genes are TRBV6-5 and TRBJ2-2; no clear D gene. The CDR3 loop spans 16 amino acids. Germline V gene lookup returns CDR1 MNHEY and CDR2 SVGAGI. With 1 base removed from V and 0 bases from J, the gap between germline ends came to 9 bases. CDR3 residues: CASSYFLVPNTGELFF. CDR3 DNA: TGTGCCAGCAGTTACTTTCTCGTCCCGAACACCGGGGAGCTGTTTTTT.

A few counts support this clonotype. This sequence joins TRBV20-1 and TRBJ2-4; D might be TRBD1 (6 bases). The V end was cut by 1 base, the J end by 5 bases, with 9 bases between. The CDR3 has 13 residues. CDR1 is DFQATT and CDR2 is SNEGSKA in the germline V gene (reference sequence). The CDR3 region has the DNA TGCAGTGCTAGAGTACAGGGCGAAAACATTCAGTACTTC. Translating it yields CSARVQGENIQYF.

The chain links TRBV28 to TRBJ2-1; D gene uncertain. Germline V gene sequence: CDR1 MDHEN, CDR2 SYDVKM. Trimming stripped 1 base from V and 1 base from J, with 5 bases between. CDR3 size: 14 residues. CDR3 sequence: CASSLLGSYNEQFF. The DNA of the CDR3 is TGTGCCAGCAGTTTATTAGGTTCCTACAATGAGCAGTTCTTC.

In this sample, this clonotype turned up many times. The chain uses TRBV10-3 and TRBJ1-1; tentative D call: TRBD1 (6 bases). The CDR3 length is 15 residues. Germline-derived CDR1 and CDR2 are ENHRY and SYGVKD. V dropped 6 bases and J dropped 1 base, with 15 bases sitting between them. CDR3 bases: TGTGCCATCAGGCCCGACAGGACCCAGAACACTGAAGCTTTCTTT. Protein product: CAIRPDRTQNTEAFF.

The chain recombines TRBV30 with TRBJ1-5; 9 nucleotides agree with TRBD1. The CDR3 has 13 residues. Germline trimming cut 5 bases from V and 6 bases from J; bases unmatched to any gene: 5. Germline CDR1 and CDR2: GTSNPN and SVGIG (reference sequence). CDR3 in amino acids: CAWGTGRGQPQHF. The CDR3 DNA reads as TGTGCCTGGGGGACAGGGCGAGGTCAGCCCCAGCATTTT.

This clonotype appeared many times. The chain has TRBV28 and TRBJ1-2, with D hard to call. CDR1 MDHEN and CDR2 SYDVKM come from the germline V gene. Trimming stripped 6 bases from V and 7 bases from J, with 15 bases between. There are 13 residues in the CDR3. DNA for the CDR3: TGTGCCAGCAGCCCTCAACCGGGCAGTGGCTACACCTTC. Its translation: CASSPQPGSGYTF.

This clonotype has only a few counts. The chain is built from TRBV9 and TRBJ2-2, with D possibly TRBD2 on 5 matching bases. Trimming took 0 bases from V and 6 from J, leaving 6 bases between them. The germline CDR1 and CDR2 sequences are SGDLS and YYNGEE. The CDR3 has 13 residues. Written as DNA, the CDR3 is TGTGCCAGCAGCGTAGACGGGGCCGGGGAGCTGTTTTTT. It is translated as CASSVDGAGELFF.

This clonotype was seen only once. The junction shows a germline mismatch at one end, possibly a read error. DNA for the CDR3: TGTGCCAGCAGTTTTCGGGGGGTTAACTATAGCTACACCTTC. It translates to CASSFRGVNYSYTF. J is TRBJ1-2 and V is TRBV28; D is perhaps TRBD1 (5 bases). This CDR3 has 14 amino acids. Looked up from germline, CDR1 is MDHEN and CDR2 is SYDVKM.

Concerning this clonotype itself: A clone one base away is much larger, so this may be a read error. The rearrangement uses TRBV6-2 or TRBV6-3 and TRBJ2-2; D is ambiguous. Germline V gene lookup returns CDR1 MNHEY and CDR2 SVGEGT. Trimming took off 11 bases at V and 0 bases at J, with 13 bases between the two ends. The CDR3 totals 14 residues. The CDR3 region has the DNA TGTGCCGGCCAGGCGATCGCGAACACCGGGGAGCTGTTTTTT. This codes for CAGQAIANTGELFF.

This clonotype was detected a few times. The V call is TRBV30, the J call TRBJ1-1; D is possibly TRBD1 (6 bases). CDR1 is GTSNPN, CDR2 SVGIG, per germline (reference sequence). The CDR3 extends over 13 amino acids. Trimming cost V 3 bases and J 10 bases, with 18 bases left between them. CDR3 nucleotide sequence: TGTGCCTGGAGCCCCGGGGGGGCAGCGGGAGCTTTCTTT. Residues: CAWSPGGAAGAFF.

This clonotype was observed many times. The chain has TRBV12-3 or TRBV12-4 and TRBJ2-5, with 7 bases aligning to TRBD2. The CDR3 runs 14 residues. J gave up 9 bases and V 6 bases, and 13 bases lay outside the gene matches. The CDR3 region has the DNA TGTGCCAGCAGCCCGGGGACCTCGGGAGGTGCCCAGTACTTC. This codes for CASSPGTSGGAQYF.

This clonotype was counted ten times or more. The V and J genes are TRBV12-3 or TRBV12-4 and TRBJ2-7, with D maybe TRBD2 (6 bases). V lost 5 bases to trimming and J lost 5 bases, with 16 bases between them. The CDR3 is 14 residues long. Written as DNA, the CDR3 is TGTGCCAGCAGTCTCAGACGAGGGGAGGACGAGCAGTACTTC. Translation gives CASSLRRGEDEQYF.

This clonotype was found a few times. J is TRBJ2-7 and V is TRBV7-9, with 9 bases that match TRBD1. J lost 3 bases, V lost 7 bases, and 10 bases had no gene match. From germline, CDR1 is SEHNR and CDR2 FQNEAQ (reference sequence). The CDR3 runs 15 residues. CDR3 residues: CASTPIGTGLYEQYF. The CDR3 DNA follows: TGTGCCAGCACCCCAATCGGGACAGGGCTCTACGAGCAGTACTTC.

This rearrangement joins TRBV3-1 to TRBJ1-1; D gene uncertain. V lost 4 bases and J 6 bases, leaving 12 bases between the germline ends. The CDR3 spans 13 residues. Germline assignment: CDR1 LGHDT and CDR2 YNNKEL (reference sequence). The CDR3 region is CASSPLFSSEAFF. The CDR3 DNA is TGTGCCAGCAGCCCATTATTCAGCTCTGAAGCTTTCTTT.

This clonotype was seen a few times. This chain links TRBV19 with TRBJ1-2; maybe TRBD1 (5 bases). The V gene lost 7 bases and the J gene lost 8 bases, with 17 bases spanning the gap. The CDR3 runs to 13 residues. Per germline, CDR1 LNHDA and CDR2 SQIVND (reference sequence). CDR3: CASTPGLLAGYTF. CDR3 nucleotide sequence: TGTGCCAGTACGCCGGGGCTACTGGCCGGCTACACCTTC. Full variable domain (outside the CDR3, taken from reference TRBV19 and TRBJ1-2): DGGITQSPKYLFRKEGQNVTLSCEQNLNHDAMYWYRQDPGQGLRLIYYSQIVNDFQKGDIAEGYSVSREKKESFPLTVTSAQKNPTAFYLCASTPGLLAGYTFGSGTRLTVV.

The CDR3 sequence is CASTRAQFEETQYF. In nucleotides, the CDR3 is TGTGCCAGCACCAGGGCTCAATTCGAAGAGACCCAGTACTTC. J is TRBJ2-5 and V is TRBV5-4; TRBD1 might be the D (5 bases). Germline CDR1 is SGHNT and CDR2 is YYREEE (reference sequence). This CDR3 has 14 residues. V lost 6 bases and J lost 3, with 15 bases in between.

There are many counts of this clonotype. This sequence joins TRBV28 and TRBJ2-1; TRBD2 agrees at 12 bases. Per germline, CDR1 MDHEN and CDR2 SYDVKM. The CDR3 spans 16 residues. V lost 4 bases and J lost 7; bases outside the gene matches: 8. CDR3 bases: TGTGCCAGCAGTTCTCTAGCGGGAGGGCCGAGGAATGAGCAGTTCTTC. It encodes CASSSLAGGPRNEQFF.

The gene calls are TRBV6-1 and TRBJ2-7; a weak D match, TRBD1 (5 bases). Between the trimmed V and J ends, which lost 11 bases and 4 bases, there was a span of 18 bases. The CDR3 spans 13 residues. Germline values: CDR1 MNHNS, CDR2 SASEGT. CDR3 nucleotides: TGTGCCGGGCGGACAAGAGATCAGTACGAGCAGTACTTC. Its protein is CAGRTRDQYEQYF.

This chain joins TRBV4-2 and TRBJ2-5; either TRBD1 or TRBD2 may fit D (5 bases each). The V gene's germline CDR1 is LGHNA and CDR2 YNFKEQ. Trimming removed 0 bases at V and 1 base at J, with 9 bases between. This CDR3 is 15 amino acids long. DNA for the CDR3: TGTGCCAGCAGCCAAGATGGGACGATCCAAGAGACCCAGTACTTC. Protein sequence: CASSQDGTIQETQYF.

V is TRBV20-1 and J is TRBJ2-5; 8 bases line up with TRBD1. Germline CDR1 and CDR2: DFQATT and SNEGSKA (reference sequence). V lost 5 bases and J lost 4; bases outside the gene matches: 9. This CDR3 is built from 14 residues. The CDR3 DNA is TGCAGTGCTCTCATTAGGACAGGGAGAGAGACCCAGTACTTC. Its translation is CSALIRTGRETQYF.

In this sample, this clonotype turned up many times. This chain joins TRBV28 and TRBJ1-5; D gene unclear. CDR1 and CDR2 from the germline V gene are MDHEN and SYDVKM. V was shortened by 6 bases and J by 1 base, with 10 bases between the two germline ends. This CDR3 spans 14 amino acids. CDR3: CASRVQGSNQPQHF. The CDR3 coding sequence is TGTGCCAGCAGGGTCCAAGGCAGCAATCAGCCCCAGCATTTT.

The sample holds many counts of this clonotype. The rearrangement uses TRBV28 and TRBJ1-1; the D is unclear. The CDR3 is made up of 13 amino acids. Germline V CDR1 and CDR2: MDHEN, SYDVKM. The ends were cut back, 10 bases at V and 1 base at J, with 13 bases in the middle. CDR3 loop: CATRVRSNTEAFF. The CDR3 DNA reads TGTGCCACTCGAGTACGCTCGAACACTGAAGCTTTCTTT.

This clonotype appeared many times. The chain combines TRBV28 with TRBJ2-7, with no clear D. This CDR3 is 14 amino acids long. CDR1 is MDHEN and CDR2 is SYDVKM in the germline V gene. Trimming left V 7 bases short and J 3 bases short, with 16 bases between. DNA of the CDR3: TGTGCCAGCACCCCGGGCACGCGAATCTACGAGCAGTACTTC. Translating gives CASTPGTRIYEQYF.

V and J are TRBV7-9 and TRBJ2-2; D is ambiguous. Trimming removed 1 base at V and 0 bases at J, with 6 bases between. This CDR3 contains 15 residues. CDR1 and CDR2 from the germline V gene are SEHNR and FQNEAQ (reference sequence). CDR3: CASSLGDPNTGELFF. Here the CDR3 DNA reads TGTGCCAGCAGCTTAGGAGATCCGAACACCGGGGAGCTGTTTTTT.

The chain has TRBV9 and TRBJ2-7; D might be TRBD1 (6 bases). The CDR3 sequence is 13 residues long. In germline, CDR1 is SGDLS, CDR2 YYNGEE. Trimming removed 3 bases from V and 2 bases from J, with 9 bases in between. The CDR3 region is CASSGTATYEQYF. As DNA, the CDR3 is TGTGCCAGCAGCGGGACAGCTACCTACGAGCAGTACTTC.

This clonotype was seen many times. The chain joins TRBV28 to TRBJ2-7; 11 positions agree with TRBD1. Germline V lookup: CDR1 MDHEN, CDR2 SYDVKM. The CDR3 is made up of 15 amino acids. V trimming: 5 bases; J trimming: 0 bases; junction bases outside the gene matches: 3. The chain's CDR3 is CASSPGQGASYEQYF. In nucleotides, the CDR3 is TGTGCCAGCAGTCCCGGACAGGGGGCCTCCTACGAGCAGTACTTC. The whole variable domain, filled in from reference TRBV28 and TRBJ2-7, reads DVKVTQSSRYLVKRTGEKVFLECVQDMDHENMFWYRQDPGLGLRLIYFSYDVKMKEKGDIPEGYSVSREKKERFSLILESASTNQTSMYLCASSPGQGASYEQYFGPGTRLTVT.